The rows below give T cell receptor beta chains drawn from one sample of a study of blood T cell repertoires in COVID-19. Libraries were prepared by immunoSEQ multiplex PCR; TCRdb keeps only in-frame clonotypes and omits some of them. The sample has tens of thousands of clones, approximately 85% seen once. Sequences were obtained from peripheral blood. The receptor source for this set is a man aged 40-49 years with acute or convalescent COVID-19. The CDR3 runs from the conserved cysteine through the conserved F or W. D genes are given only for firm matches.

TRBJ1-2	-	TRBV19	CASLKSPGGQGGGYTF
TRBJ2-6	-	TRBV7-3	CASSLRALPGANVLTF
TRBJ1-6	-	TRBV30	CAWRIKGQPNSPLHF
TRBJ2-7	-	TRBV18	CASSPVQGLGYEQYF
TRBJ1-2	TRBD1	TRBV28	CASTVGQGARYGYTF
TRBJ1-6	-	TRBV12-3/TRBV12-4	CASSFKQGSPLHF
TRBJ2-1	TRBD2	TRBV5-1	CASSPRGGEQFF
TRBJ2-6	-	TRBV5-6	CASSFRVSGANVLTF
TRBJ2-2	TRBD2	TRBV12-5	CASGTGSGGAGGELFF
TRBJ2-3	-	TRBV20-1	CSASARSTVTDTQYF
TRBJ1-2	TRBD1	TRBV19	CASSGSGGTGYTF
TRBJ2-1	-	TRBV28	CASSYAVGRGNFWQFF
TRBJ1-3	-	TRBV5-8	CASSLKGAYGNTIYF
TRBJ2-1	-	TRBV7-6	CASSLASLTGGYSYNEQFF
TRBJ2-3	TRBD1	TRBV5-4	CASSPTRGPTDTQYF
TRBJ1-2	TRBD1	TRBV23-1	CASSQSRTGDGYTF
TRBJ2-5	TRBD1	TRBV18	CASSPGQGVYETQYF
TRBJ2-5	TRBD1	TRBV24-1	CATSDYRGTETQYF
TRBJ2-5	TRBD1	TRBV6-5	CASRPWDRQETQYF
TRBJ1-2	-	TRBV6-5	CASRLGQALGYTF
TRBJ1-2	-	TRBV19	CASSILGEYGYTF
TRBJ2-3	-	TRBV11-3	CASSLGGTTSTDTQYF
TRBJ1-3	-	TRBV30	CAWSKSPLSSGNTIYF
TRBJ2-7	TRBD1	TRBV7-9	CASSLSPGVGQGKYYEQYF
TRBJ2-2	-	TRBV7-9	CAGQPGTQSTGELFF
TRBJ2-3	TRBD2	TRBV7-2	CASSLLTSGSTDTQYF
TRBJ2-6	TRBD1	TRBV19	CASSIRGTGSGANVLTF
TRBJ2-5	TRBD2	TRBV5-1	CASSSGVTGETQYF
TRBJ1-5	-	TRBV19	CASIDSLNNQPQHF
TRBJ1-2	-	TRBV19	CASKEPGYGYTF
TRBJ1-2	TRBD1	TRBV20-1	CSASDRGIFYGYTF
TRBJ1-6	TRBD1	TRBV18	CASSPMRGRGNNSPLHF
TRBJ2-7	-	TRBV7-2	CASSFGQGSYEQYF
TRBJ1-4	TRBD1	TRBV4-3	CASSQDLQGENEKLFF
TRBJ1-2	-	TRBV27	CASSRVSTGRGYTF
TRBJ2-7	-	TRBV5-1	CASSYGTGAYEQYF
TRBJ1-4	-	TRBV3-1/TRBV3-2	CASESREGFMRKLFF
TRBJ2-6	-	TRBV6-1	CASSESGSGANVLTF
TRBJ2-5	-	TRBV29-1	CSAPSGQAEMAQETQYF
TRBJ2-3	TRBD1	TRBV6-1	CASSETPGQGADTQYF
TRBJ2-1	-	TRBV6-4	CASSPGAGVGVNEQFF
TRBJ1-5	-	TRBV20-1	CSASARRGNQPQHF
TRBJ2-7	TRBD1	TRBV15	CATSRDVGQGSLNEQYF
TRBJ2-2	-	TRBV19	CASSIRAGELFF
TRBJ1-4	-	TRBV5-1	CASSLQGSWTYNEKLFF
TRBJ1-4	-	TRBV6-6	CASGNPIGDEKLFF
TRBJ1-5	TRBD1	TRBV7-8	CASSSTGQGYEPQHF
TRBJ1-1	-	TRBV2	CASSTGLITEAFF
TRBJ2-5	-	TRBV18	CASSPTHRAQETQYF
TRBJ2-3	-	TRBV30	CAWSTGADTQYF
TRBJ1-1	-	TRBV27	CASSTIPGKAFF
TRBJ1-1	-	TRBV2	CASSEAPYTEAFF
TRBJ2-2	TRBD1	TRBV5-1	CASSWDRGTGELFF
TRBJ1-5	-	TRBV11-2	CASSLSAGATSNQPQHF